This paragraph reports one T cell receptor beta chain. Sequenced by immunoSEQ multiplex PCR; TCRdb stores in-frame clones only, minus some. This sample has approximately 72,000 clones, with roughly 84% found just once. These data come from a study of OX40 agonist ivuxolimab in advanced cancers. Whole-study context: Patients' therapy was ivuxolimab, an antibody that acts as an agonist of OX40 (CD134).

CDR3 length: 16 amino acids. CDR1 and CDR2 from the germline V gene are SEHNR and FQNEAQ (reference sequence). Trimming removed 1 base from V and 1 base from J; junction bases left unmatched: 3. This chain joins TRBV7-9 and TRBJ2-7, with 11 positions matching TRBD2. The starting material was CD4+ or CD8+ T cells sorted from blood, obtained in a trial of the OX40 agonist ivuxolimab. The source is an adult with an advanced solid tumor such as melanoma, head and neck, liver or kidney cancer. CDR3 nucleotides: TGTGCCAGCAGCTTAGTTAGCGGGAGGGGATCCTACGAGCAGTACTTC. This gives the protein CASSLVSGRGSYEQYF.